This TCR beta chain originates from a study of T cells in Graves' hyperthyroidism and ophthalmopathy. V was shortened by 1 base and J by 5 bases, with 18 bases between the two germline ends. CDR3 length: 16 amino acids. Germline V gives CDR1 MGHRA, CDR2 YSYEKL. Amplification of TCR beta CDR3 regions was performed using RNA transcripts as template. The HTBI primer set served for first-round RT-PCR of the TCR CDR3. TCRdb processed the multiplex PCR reads anew with MiXCR; each CDR3 protein has one entry. This table has more than 550,000 distinct CDR3 sequences, approximately 15% appearing once. The source is a man over 45 with Graves' hyperthyroidism. What was sequenced was blood. V and J are TRBV4-1 and TRBJ2-7; D is possibly TRBD1 (5 bases). The CDR3 loop is CASSQVGQGKKNEQYF. CDR3 coding DNA: TGCGCCAGCAGCCAAGTGGGTCAGGGTAAAAAGAACGAGCAGTACTTC.